What follows are 14 T cell receptor beta chains derived from one specimen sequenced in a study of preoperative IRX-2 immunotherapy in early breast cancer. Generated by immunoSEQ multiplex PCR, the TCRdb table keeps only in-frame clones and is missing some. Of tens of thousands of clones detected, about 90% appear once; the ten largest clones hold around a tenth. The treatment: preoperative locoregional IRX-2 cytokine immunotherapy. The biological material was taken from a patient treated with IRX-2 immunotherapy. These receptors were collected from a human donor with breast cancer.

This chain connects TRBV6-1 to TRBJ2-1, with TRBD1 as a possible D gene (6 bases). Trimming shortened V by 11 bases and J by 2 bases, and 10 bases separated the two germline ends. The CDR3 is made up of 12 amino acids. The germline gives CDR1 MNHNS, CDR2 SASEGT. The chain's CDR3 is CAEGGPYNEQFF. The DNA for the CDR3 is TGTGCCGAAGGGGGACCCTACAATGAGCAGTTCTTC.

The V call is TRBV27, the J call TRBJ1-3; no clear D. The V end lost 3 bases, the J end lost 0 bases, and 6 bases lay between the germline ends. The CDR3 spans 14 residues. Germline CDR1 is MNHEY and CDR2 is SMNVEV (reference sequence). The CDR3 loop reads CASSFGGSGNTIYF. In nucleotides, the CDR3 is TGTGCCAGCAGTTTTGGAGGCTCTGGAAACACCATATATTTT.

This chain connects TRBV7-8 to TRBJ2-2; D might be TRBD2 (5 bases). Germline V CDR1 and CDR2: SGHVS, FQNEAQ. Trimming shortened V by 8 bases and J by 2 bases, and 12 bases separated the two germline ends. This CDR3 is 14 amino acids long. In DNA, the CDR3 is TGTGCCAGCGTTGAGGGCGGCAACACCGGGGAGCTGTTTTTT. Translating gives CASVEGGNTGELFF.

The chain recombines TRBV30 with TRBJ1-2; 9 bases line up with TRBD1. With 4 bases clipped from V and 2 bases from J, the junction kept 11 bases outside the gene matches. This CDR3 has 16 amino acids. Germline V gene data show CDR1 as GTSNPN and CDR2 as SVGIG (reference sequence). The CDR3 loop reads CAWNLDRGEGNYGYTF. DNA of the CDR3: TGTGCCTGGAACTTGGACAGGGGAGAAGGAAACTATGGCTACACCTTC.

This chain uses TRBV2 with TRBJ2-3; no reliable D call. Germline CDR1 is SNHLY and CDR2 is FYNNEI. The CDR3 has 16 residues. V was clipped by 5 bases and J by 4 bases, with 19 bases between them. The CDR3 reads CASSSEDPYVADTQYF. Written as DNA, the CDR3 is TGTGCCAGCAGTAGCGAGGATCCGTACGTCGCAGATACGCAGTATTTT.

This rearrangement joins TRBV4-3 to TRBJ2-3; 10 bases are shared with TRBD2. The CDR3 has 17 residues. CDR1 LGHNA and CDR2 YSLEER come from the germline V gene. Trimming cost V 3 bases and J 4 bases; bases outside gene matches: 10. The CDR3: CASSQSARLAGADTQYF. The DNA for the CDR3 is TGCGCCAGCAGCCAGAGTGCTCGTCTAGCGGGGGCAGATACGCAGTATTTT.

The chain uses TRBV5-1 and TRBJ2-6, with D perhaps given as TRBD1 or TRBD2 (5 bases each). The CDR3 has 18 residues. CDR1 is SGHRS, CDR2 YFSETQ, per germline. Trimming shortened V by 0 bases and J by 0 bases, and 13 bases separated the two germline ends. The CDR3 DNA is TGCGCCAGCAGCTTGGTTCTGGGACCTGTCTCTGGGGCCAACGTCCTGACTTTC. It translates to CASSLVLGPVSGANVLTF.

The chain links TRBV6-6 to TRBJ1-1, with unresolved D. The CDR3 loop spans 15 amino acids. Trimming pared 9 bases from V and 2 bases from J, leaving 19 bases between. Per the germline V gene, CDR1 is MNHNY and CDR2 is SVGAGI (reference sequence). Here the CDR3 DNA reads TGTGCCAGTCGCTTCGAGGTGGGCGTAAACACTGAAGCTTTCTTT. Its translation: CASRFEVGVNTEAFF.

The chain carries TRBV5-8 and TRBJ2-5; 7 bases match TRBD1. The CDR3 is made up of 14 amino acids. CDR1 and CDR2 from the germline V gene are SGHTS and YDEGEE. The J segment lost 5 bases and the V segment lost 6 bases, leaving 10 bases of the junction unmatched. The CDR3 sequence is CASTIEQGKETQYF. The CDR3 nucleotides are TGTGCCAGCACTATTGAACAGGGGAAGGAGACCCAGTACTTC.

The V and J genes are TRBV6-5 and TRBJ2-4, with 9 bases aligning to TRBD2. The ends lost 2 bases at V and 8 bases at J; junction bases unmatched: 4. Germline CDR1 and CDR2: MNHEY and SVGAGI. This CDR3 spans 14 amino acids. CDR3 coding DNA: TGTGCCAGCAGTTACGACCGGACTAGCGACATTCAGTACTTC. This codes for CASSYDRTSDIQYF.

CDR3 DNA: TGTGCCAGCTCACCTCAACCCCTGACAGGGGGAAGGACCGAGCAGTACTTC. It specifies CASSPQPLTGGRTEQYF. This chain links TRBV18 with TRBJ2-7, with 9 bases identical to TRBD1. V lost 3 bases, J lost 6 bases, and 15 bases stayed unmatched. The germline V gene has CDR1 KGHSH and CDR2 LQKENI. The CDR3 totals 17 residues.

The chain carries TRBV10-2 and TRBJ1-5; D might be TRBD1 (6 bases). Trimming left V 10 bases short and J 0 bases short, with 31 bases between. The CDR3 is made up of 20 amino acids. Germline V CDR1 and CDR2: WSHSY, SAAADI. The CDR3 bases are TGCGCCACCATGGGGGGGCTCGGCCTGTCGGCCGTCAATAGCAATCAGCCCCAGCATTTT. Residues: CATMGGLGLSAVNSNQPQHF.

The chain is built from TRBV9 and TRBJ1-5; TRBD1 aligns across 8 bases. The germline V gene encodes CDR1 SGDLS and CDR2 YYNGEE. After removal of 3 bases from V and 5 bases from J, the junction contained 7 bases not matched to a gene. The CDR3 has 15 amino acids. CDR3 in amino acids: CASSEPQGAYQPQHF. For the CDR3, the DNA is TGTGCCAGCAGCGAGCCCCAGGGGGCCTATCAGCCCCAGCATTTT.

This clone was counted a few times. The V call is TRBV4-3, the J call TRBJ2-2; no reliable D call. V was trimmed by 5 bases and J by 7 bases, leaving 11 bases between them. The CDR3 consists of 13 residues. Germline lookup yields CDR1 LGHNA and CDR2 YSLEER. CDR3 loop: CASSFSTGGELFF. DNA for the CDR3: TGCGCCAGCAGCTTTAGCACTGGCGGGGAGCTGTTTTTT.